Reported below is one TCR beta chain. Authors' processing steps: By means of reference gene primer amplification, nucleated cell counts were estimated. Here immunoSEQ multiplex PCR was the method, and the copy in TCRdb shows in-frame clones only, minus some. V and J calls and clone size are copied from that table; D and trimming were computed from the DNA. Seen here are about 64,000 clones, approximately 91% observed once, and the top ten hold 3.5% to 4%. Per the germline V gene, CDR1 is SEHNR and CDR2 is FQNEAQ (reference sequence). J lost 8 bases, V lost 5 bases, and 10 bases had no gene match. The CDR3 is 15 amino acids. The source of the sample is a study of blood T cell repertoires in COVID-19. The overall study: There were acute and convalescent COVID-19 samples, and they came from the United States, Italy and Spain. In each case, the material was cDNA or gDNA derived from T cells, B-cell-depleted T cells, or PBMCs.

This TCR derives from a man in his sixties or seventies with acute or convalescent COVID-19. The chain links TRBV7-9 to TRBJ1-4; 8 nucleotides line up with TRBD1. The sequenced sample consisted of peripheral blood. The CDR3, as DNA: TGTGCCAGCAGCCCGACGCAGGGGGCAGGCGAAAAACTGTTTTTT. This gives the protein CASSPTQGAGEKLFF.